This TCR beta chain was sequenced in a study of cytomegalovirus exposure and HLA in healthy donors. Whole-study findings and limits: The dataset shows that most TCR sequences were rare, while some public TCRs occurred in many donors. In a later analysis, first-cohort TCR clusters were found to tend to co-occur in the approximately 120 validation repertoires. The study flagged roughly 160 TCR beta chains as cytomegalovirus-associated. The authors confirmed in vitro that three CMV-associated chains were specific for CMV antigens.

Note on this clone: Its antigen is still unknown.

The assay was immunoSEQ multiplex PCR, and TCRdb's table has in-frame clones only and misses some. The repertoire holds more than 110,000 clones, with 84% as singletons. CDR1 and CDR2 from the germline V gene are SGDLS and YYNGEE. The V gene lost 6 bases and the J gene lost 6 bases, with 12 bases spanning the gap. CDR3 length: 13 residues. The sequenced sample consisted of PBMCs. The receptor was isolated from a woman aged 25-40 years in good health and CMV-seronegative. The genes are TRBV9 and TRBJ2-2; D is unclear. CDR3 sequence (DNA): TGTGCCAGCACCCGATTTGTAGCCGGGGAGCTGTTTTTT. Its protein product is CASTRFVAGELFF.